Presented here are 18 T cell receptor beta chains from one specimen sequenced in a study of blood T cell repertoires in COVID-19. Some clones are missing from TCRdb's copy, which holds only in-frame ones; the method was immunoSEQ multiplex PCR. The sample shows fewer than 400,000 clones, about 87% of them seen only once. Specimen: PBMCs or T cells enriched from blood (not recorded which). The receptor set was obtained from a woman aged 18-30 years who had recovered from COVID-19.

The gene calls are TRBV18 and TRBJ2-7, with 7 bases identical to TRBD2. Losses at the gene ends were 5 bases for V and 4 bases for J; bases not matched to a gene: 2. Germline CDR1 KGHSH, CDR2 LQKENI. The CDR3 is 12 amino acids. In nucleotides, the CDR3 is TGTGCCAGCTCAACGGGAGGATACGAGCAGTACTTC. As protein: CASSTGGYEQYF.

This chain uses TRBV5-4 with TRBJ2-2; D perhaps matches TRBD1 (5 bases). Germline V CDR1 and CDR2: SGHNT, YYREEE (reference sequence). The CDR3 spans 14 residues. Trimming cost V 4 bases and J 2 bases, with 9 bases left between them. The CDR3 protein is CASSPRGNTGELFF. CDR3 in DNA: TGTGCCAGCAGCCCAAGGGGTAACACCGGGGAGCTGTTTTTT.

This chain joins TRBV29-1 and TRBJ2-7; maybe TRBD2 (6 bases). Germline loops: CDR1 SQVTM, CDR2 ANQGSEA. Trimming took off 6 bases at V and 7 bases at J, with 19 bases between the two ends. The CDR3 runs to 13 residues. The CDR3 DNA sequence: TGCAGCGTACTACCTGCCGGGGCGGGGGAGCAGTACTTC. Translated, it gives CSVLPAGAGEQYF.

This clone came up once. The chain uses TRBV11-2 and TRBJ2-1, with 11 bases lining up with TRBD2. CDR1 SGHAT and CDR2 FQNNGV come from the germline V gene. Trimming cost V 7 bases and J 10 bases; bases outside gene matches: 6. The CDR3 has 13 residues. CDR3 in amino acids: CASTLAGAREQFF. The CDR3 DNA reads TGTGCCAGCACACTAGCGGGGGCCCGGGAGCAGTTCTTC.

This chain connects TRBV4-3 to TRBJ2-5; 9 nucleotides align to TRBD1. The CDR3 has 15 amino acids. J lost 2 bases, V lost 1 base, and 2 bases had no gene match. Germline loops: CDR1 LGHNA, CDR2 YSLEER. The DNA of the CDR3 is TGCGCCAGCAGCCAAGGGGACAGGGAACAAGAGACCCAGTACTTC. This codes for CASSQGDREQETQYF.

A few counts support this clone. The chain carries TRBV4-1 and TRBJ1-6; D perhaps matches TRBD1 (5 bases). Trimming took 6 bases from V and 6 from J, leaving 15 bases between them. Germline values: CDR1 MGHRA, CDR2 YSYEKL. CDR3 length: 15 residues. The CDR3 DNA sequence: TGCGCCAGCAGTAGGGACTCCCGGGCTAATTCACCCCTCCACTTT. Its translation: CASSRDSRANSPLHF.

This clone turned up a few times. The V gene is TRBV19, the J gene TRBJ1-3, with unresolved D. V lost 5 bases and J lost 3, with 14 bases in between. The CDR3 is 15 amino acids. Germline-derived CDR1 and CDR2 are LNHDA and SQIVND (reference sequence). The chain's CDR3 is CASSWGGGVGNTIYF. The CDR3, as DNA: TGTGCCAGTAGTTGGGGAGGAGGTGTTGGAAACACCATATATTTT. The whole variable domain, filled in from reference TRBV19 and TRBJ1-3, reads DGGITQSPKYLFRKEGQNVTLSCEQNLNHDAMYWYRQDPGQGLRLIYYSQIVNDFQKGDIAEGYSVSREKKESFPLTVTSAQKNPTAFYLCASSWGGGVGNTIYFGEGSWLTVV.

This chain uses TRBV29-1 with TRBJ1-2; D perhaps matches TRBD1 (6 bases). Germline CDR1 reads SQVTM; CDR2 reads ANQGSEA. V was pared by 5 bases and J by 10 bases, with 17 bases between. CDR3 length equals 12 residues. The CDR3 here is CSVPWPTGLYTF. CDR3 DNA: TGCAGCGTTCCCTGGCCTACAGGGCTCTACACCTTC.

The chain combines TRBV7-2 with TRBJ1-2; the D gene is possibly TRBD1 (6 bases). The CDR3 runs to 15 residues. Germline CDR1 SGHTA, CDR2 FQGNSA. Trimming removed 2 bases at V and 4 bases at J, with 14 bases between. Here the CDR3 reads CASSLTPGQPYGYTF. For the CDR3, the DNA is TGTGCCAGCAGCTTAACCCCCGGACAGCCCTATGGCTACACCTTC.

The chain joins TRBV4-2 to TRBJ1-5, with 8 bases identical to TRBD1. V shed 3 bases, J shed 7 bases, and the junction held 8 bases outside the gene matches. The CDR3 contains 15 residues. Germline assignment: CDR1 LGHNA and CDR2 YNFKEQ. The CDR3 coding sequence is TGTGCCAGCAGCCAGGCCGGACAGGGTCCACAGCCCCAGCATTTT. It is translated as CASSQAGQGPQPQHF.

The chain has TRBV5-1 and TRBJ1-6, with D hard to call. Germline V CDR1 and CDR2: SGHRS, YFSETQ. The CDR3 runs to 15 residues. V lost 1 base and J 6 bases, leaving 11 bases between the germline ends. CDR3 sequence: CASSLSSRGNSPLHF. The CDR3 bases are TGCGCCAGCAGCTTGTCGTCGCGGGGTAATTCACCCCTCCACTTT.

This chain uses TRBV27 with TRBJ2-2; D remains unclear. Germline CDR1 is MNHEY and CDR2 is SMNVEV (reference sequence). There are 16 residues in the CDR3. V was shortened by 3 bases and J by 4 bases, with 15 bases between the two germline ends. The CDR3 bases are TGTGCCAGCAGTTTGCGCCGCCAGGCTGGCACCGGGGAGCTGTTTTTT. Encoded protein: CASSLRRQAGTGELFF.

The CDR3 is CASSLQGQGLETQYF. For the CDR3, the DNA is TGTGCCAGCAGCCTCCAGGGACAGGGGTTGGAGACCCAGTACTTC. This chain uses TRBV6-2 or TRBV6-3 with TRBJ2-5; 10 bases are a match to TRBD1. The germline V gene encodes CDR1 MNHEY and CDR2 SVGEGT. This CDR3 region has 15 residues. Trimming took 6 bases from V and 5 from J; bases not matched to a gene: 9.

This chain links TRBV5-6 with TRBJ1-5; no reliable D call. From germline, CDR1 is SGHDT and CDR2 YYEEEE. CDR3 length: 13 residues. V was cut by 7 bases and J by 4 bases, with 12 bases left in between. CDR3 DNA: TGTGCCAGCGCTTACGGACTTAATCAGCCCCAGCATTTT. Translation gives CASAYGLNQPQHF.

The chain joins TRBV7-9 to TRBJ2-5, with TRBD2 identical over 12 bases. V lost 2 bases to trimming and J lost 2 bases; unmatched junction nucleotides: 9. This CDR3 contains 18 residues. Germline CDR1 is SEHNR and CDR2 is FQNEAQ (reference sequence). CDR3 in DNA: TGTGCCAGCAGCTTACCCATCGCTAGCGGGGGGGGGCAAGAGACCCAGTACTTC. This codes for CASSLPIASGGGQETQYF.

V usage is TRBV6-2 or TRBV6-3 and J usage is TRBJ2-7, with 10 bases lining up with TRBD2. Germline V lookup: CDR1 MNHEY, CDR2 SVGEGT. The CDR3 is 14 amino acids. The V and J ends lost 0 bases and 4 bases, in that order; junction bases with no gene match: 0. The CDR3 sequence: CASSYSSGGYEQYF. Written as DNA, the CDR3 is TGTGCCAGCAGTTACTCTAGCGGGGGGTACGAGCAGTACTTC.

V is TRBV2 and J is TRBJ1-2, with TRBD1 matching over 8 bases. V dropped 6 bases and J dropped 8; count of bases not matched to a gene: 2. Germline loops: CDR1 SNHLY, CDR2 FYNNEI. The CDR3 runs 11 residues. CDR3 loop: CASRTGEGYTF. For the CDR3, the DNA is TGTGCCAGCAGGACAGGGGAGGGCTACACCTTC.

The chain couples TRBV3-1 (or the pseudogene TRBV3-2) to TRBJ1-3; 8 bases are shared with TRBD1. With V trimmed by 4 bases and J by 4 bases, 3 bases remained unmatched. The V gene's germline CDR1 is LGHDT and CDR2 YNNKEL (reference sequence). The CDR3 is 14 residues long. CDR3 region: CASSPRDRGNTIYF. The DNA for the CDR3 is TGTGCCAGCAGCCCACGGGACAGGGGAAACACCATATATTTT.